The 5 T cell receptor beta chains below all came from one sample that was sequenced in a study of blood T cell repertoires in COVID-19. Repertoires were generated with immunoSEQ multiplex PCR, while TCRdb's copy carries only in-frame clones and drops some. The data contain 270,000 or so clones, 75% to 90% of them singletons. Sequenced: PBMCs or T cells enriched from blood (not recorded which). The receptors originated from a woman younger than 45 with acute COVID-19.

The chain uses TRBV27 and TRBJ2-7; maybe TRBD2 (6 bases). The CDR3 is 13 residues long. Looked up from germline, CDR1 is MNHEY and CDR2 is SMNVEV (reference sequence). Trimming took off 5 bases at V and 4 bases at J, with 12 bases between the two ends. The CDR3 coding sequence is TGTGCCAGCAGTCCCGGGACTCATTACGAGCAGTACTTC. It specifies CASSPGTHYEQYF.

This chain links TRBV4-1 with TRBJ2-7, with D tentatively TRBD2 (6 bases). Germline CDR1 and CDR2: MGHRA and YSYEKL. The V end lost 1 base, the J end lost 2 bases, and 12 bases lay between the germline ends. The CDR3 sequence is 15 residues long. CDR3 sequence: CASSQVWEATYEQYF. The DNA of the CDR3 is TGCGCCAGCAGCCAAGTTTGGGAGGCAACCTACGAGCAGTACTTC.

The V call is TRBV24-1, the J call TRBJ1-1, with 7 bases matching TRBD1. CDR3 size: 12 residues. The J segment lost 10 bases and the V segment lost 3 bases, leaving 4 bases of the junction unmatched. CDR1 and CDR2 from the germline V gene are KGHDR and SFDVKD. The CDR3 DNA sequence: TGTGCCACCAGTGATATCAGGGGGGTAGCTTTCTTT. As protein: CATSDIRGVAFF.

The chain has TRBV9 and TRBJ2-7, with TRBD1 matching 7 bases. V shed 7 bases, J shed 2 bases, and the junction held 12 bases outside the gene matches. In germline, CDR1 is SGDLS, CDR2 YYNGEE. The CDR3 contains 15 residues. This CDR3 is CASSTFPGQTYEQYF. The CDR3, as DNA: TGTGCCAGCTCAACATTTCCGGGACAGACCTACGAGCAGTACTTC. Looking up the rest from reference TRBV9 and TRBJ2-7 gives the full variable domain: DSGVTQTPKHLITATGQRVTLRCSPRSGDLSVYWYQQSLDQGLQFLIQYYNGEERAKGNILERFSAQQFPDLHSELNLSSLELGDSALYFCASSTFPGQTYEQYFGPGTRLTVT.

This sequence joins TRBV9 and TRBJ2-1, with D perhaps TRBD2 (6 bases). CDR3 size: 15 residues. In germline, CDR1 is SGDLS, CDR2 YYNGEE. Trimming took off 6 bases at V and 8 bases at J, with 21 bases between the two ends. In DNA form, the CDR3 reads TGTGCCAGCAAGCCCGGGACTCCCCCCCCCGATGAGCAGTTCTTC. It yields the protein CASKPGTPPPDEQFF.